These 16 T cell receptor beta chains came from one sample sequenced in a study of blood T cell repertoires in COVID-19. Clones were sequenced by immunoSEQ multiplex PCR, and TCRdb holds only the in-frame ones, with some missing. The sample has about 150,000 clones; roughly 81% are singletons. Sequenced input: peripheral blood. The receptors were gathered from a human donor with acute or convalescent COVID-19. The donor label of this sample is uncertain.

CDR3 protein: CASSSLPGSDQPQHF. In DNA, the CDR3 is TGTGCCAGCAGTAGCCTCCCGGGTTCTGATCAGCCCCAGCATTTT. The rearrangement uses TRBV6-5 and TRBJ1-5; D gene uncertain. V lost 5 bases and J 5 bases, leaving 16 bases between the germline ends. Germline values: CDR1 MNHEY, CDR2 SVGAGI. This CDR3 spans 15 amino acids.

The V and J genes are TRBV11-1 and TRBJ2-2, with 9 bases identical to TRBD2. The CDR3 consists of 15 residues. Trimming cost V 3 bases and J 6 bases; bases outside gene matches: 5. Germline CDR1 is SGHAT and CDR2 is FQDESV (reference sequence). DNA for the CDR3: TGTGCCAGCAGCTTCGGCGGGGGGGCCCCCGGGGAGCTGTTTTTT. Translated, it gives CASSFGGGAPGELFF.

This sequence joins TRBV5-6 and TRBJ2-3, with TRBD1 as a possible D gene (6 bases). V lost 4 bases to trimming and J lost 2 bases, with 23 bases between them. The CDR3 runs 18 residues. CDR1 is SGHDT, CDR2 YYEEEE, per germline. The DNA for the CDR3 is TGTGCCAGCAGCGAGGGGGTTCTCGTGGTGGCCCACACAGATACGCAGTATTTT. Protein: CASSEGVLVVAHTDTQYF.

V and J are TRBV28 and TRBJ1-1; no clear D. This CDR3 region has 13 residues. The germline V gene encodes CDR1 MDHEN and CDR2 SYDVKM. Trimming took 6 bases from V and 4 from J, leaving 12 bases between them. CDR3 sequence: CASRRRWGTEAFF. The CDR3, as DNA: TGTGCCAGCAGGAGGAGGTGGGGCACTGAAGCTTTCTTT.

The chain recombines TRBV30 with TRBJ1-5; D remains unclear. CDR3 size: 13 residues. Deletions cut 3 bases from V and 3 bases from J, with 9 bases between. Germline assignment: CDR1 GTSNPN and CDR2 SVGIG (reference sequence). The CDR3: CAWSLPPNQPQHF. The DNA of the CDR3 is TGTGCCTGGAGCCTACCCCCCAATCAGCCCCAGCATTTT.

CDR3 bases: TGTGCCACCCAAGGCGGGAGCTCCTACAATGAGCAGTTCTTC. This encodes CATQGGSSYNEQFF. The chain is built from TRBV27 and TRBJ2-1; 7 bases are a match to TRBD2. The CDR3 contains 14 residues. CDR1 and CDR2 from the germline V gene are MNHEY and SMNVEV (reference sequence). Losses at the gene ends were 10 bases for V and 0 bases for J; bases not matched to a gene: 6.

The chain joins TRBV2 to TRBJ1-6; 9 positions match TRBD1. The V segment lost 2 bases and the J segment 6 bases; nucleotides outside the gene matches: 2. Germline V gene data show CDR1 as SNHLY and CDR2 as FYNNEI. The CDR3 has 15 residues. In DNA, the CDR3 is TGTGCCAGCAGTGAATGGGGACAGGGTAATTCACCCCTCCACTTT. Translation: CASSEWGQGNSPLHF.

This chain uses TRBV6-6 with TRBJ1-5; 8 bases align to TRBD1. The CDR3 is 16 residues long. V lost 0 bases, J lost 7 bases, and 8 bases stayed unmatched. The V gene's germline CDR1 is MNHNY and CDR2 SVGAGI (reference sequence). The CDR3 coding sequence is TGTGCCAGCAGTTACTCGTACGACAGGGGCGGCCAGCCCCAGCATTTT. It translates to CASSYSYDRGGQPQHF.

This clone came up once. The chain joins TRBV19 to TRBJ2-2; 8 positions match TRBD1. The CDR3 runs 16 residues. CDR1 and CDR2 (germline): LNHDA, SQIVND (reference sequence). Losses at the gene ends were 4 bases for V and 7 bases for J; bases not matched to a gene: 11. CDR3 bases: TGTGCCAGTAGTAGGATTCAGGGGGCAGGTGGCGGGGAGCTGTTTTTT. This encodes CASSRIQGAGGGELFF.

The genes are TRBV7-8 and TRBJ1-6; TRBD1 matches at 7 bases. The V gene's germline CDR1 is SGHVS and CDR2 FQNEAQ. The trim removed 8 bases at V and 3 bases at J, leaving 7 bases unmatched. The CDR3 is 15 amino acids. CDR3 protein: CASRPGTVYNSPLHF. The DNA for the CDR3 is TGTGCCAGCCGTCCCGGGACAGTCTATAATTCACCCCTCCACTTT.

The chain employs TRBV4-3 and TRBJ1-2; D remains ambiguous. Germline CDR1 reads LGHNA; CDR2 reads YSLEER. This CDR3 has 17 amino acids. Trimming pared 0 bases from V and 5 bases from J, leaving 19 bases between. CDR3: CASSQDHGETIAYGYTF. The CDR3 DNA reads TGCGCCAGCAGCCAAGATCATGGAGAGACTATAGCTTATGGCTACACCTTC.

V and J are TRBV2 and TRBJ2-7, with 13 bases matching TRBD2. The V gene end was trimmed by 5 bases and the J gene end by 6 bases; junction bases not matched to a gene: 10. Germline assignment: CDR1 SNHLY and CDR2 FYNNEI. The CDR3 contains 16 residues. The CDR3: CASSLATSGRAAEQYV. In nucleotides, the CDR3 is TGTGCCAGCAGTTTAGCAACTAGCGGGAGGGCCGCCGAGCAGTACGTC.

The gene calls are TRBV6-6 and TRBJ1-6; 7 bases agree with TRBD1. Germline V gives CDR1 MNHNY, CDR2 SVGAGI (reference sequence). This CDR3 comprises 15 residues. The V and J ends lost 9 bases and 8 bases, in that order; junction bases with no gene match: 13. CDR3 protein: CASGGGQDWDSPLHF. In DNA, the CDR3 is TGTGCCAGTGGGGGCGGACAGGATTGGGATTCACCCCTCCACTTT.

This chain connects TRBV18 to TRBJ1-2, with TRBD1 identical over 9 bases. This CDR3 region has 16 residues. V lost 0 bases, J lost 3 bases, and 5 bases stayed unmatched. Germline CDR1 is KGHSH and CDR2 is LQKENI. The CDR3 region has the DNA TGTGCCAGCTCACCACCGGCAACAGGGGGCGACTATGGCTACACCTTC. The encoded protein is CASSPPATGGDYGYTF.

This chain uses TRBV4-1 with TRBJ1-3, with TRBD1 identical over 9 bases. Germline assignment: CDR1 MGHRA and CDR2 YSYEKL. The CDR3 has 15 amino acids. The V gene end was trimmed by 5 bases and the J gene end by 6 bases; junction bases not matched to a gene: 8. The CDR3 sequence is CASSWDREGKNTIYF. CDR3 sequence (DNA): TGCGCCAGCAGCTGGGACAGGGAAGGAAAAAACACCATATATTTT.

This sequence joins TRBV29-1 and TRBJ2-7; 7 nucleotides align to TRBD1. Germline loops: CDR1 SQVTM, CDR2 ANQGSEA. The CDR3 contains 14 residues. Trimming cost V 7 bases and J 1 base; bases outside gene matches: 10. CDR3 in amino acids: CSAATGWGSYEQYF. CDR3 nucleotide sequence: TGCAGCGCTGCGACAGGGTGGGGATCCTACGAGCAGTACTTC.